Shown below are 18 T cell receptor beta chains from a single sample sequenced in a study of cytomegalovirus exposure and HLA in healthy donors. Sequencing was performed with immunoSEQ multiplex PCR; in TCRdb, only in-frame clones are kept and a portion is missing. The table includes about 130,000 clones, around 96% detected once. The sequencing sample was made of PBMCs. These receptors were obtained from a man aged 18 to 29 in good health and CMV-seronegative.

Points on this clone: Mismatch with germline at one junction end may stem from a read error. The CDR3: CASSLGQGLSQPQHF. CDR3 sequence (DNA): TGTGCCAGCAGTTTAGGACAGGGCCTGAGTCAGCCCCAGCATTTT. This chain joins TRBV7-6 and TRBJ1-5; 8 bases map to TRBD1. There are 15 residues in the CDR3. Germline assignment: CDR1 SGHVS and CDR2 FNYEAQ.

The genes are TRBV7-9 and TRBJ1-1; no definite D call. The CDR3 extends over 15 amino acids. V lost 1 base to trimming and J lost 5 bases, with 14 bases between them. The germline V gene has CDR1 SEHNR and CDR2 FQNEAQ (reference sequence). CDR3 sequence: CASSLDYTSRTEAFF. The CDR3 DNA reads TGTGCCAGCAGCTTAGATTATACCTCTCGGACTGAAGCTTTCTTT.

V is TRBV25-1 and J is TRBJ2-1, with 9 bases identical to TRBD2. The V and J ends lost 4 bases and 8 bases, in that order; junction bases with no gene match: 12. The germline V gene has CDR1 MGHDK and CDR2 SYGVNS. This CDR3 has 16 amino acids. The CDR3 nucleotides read TGTGCCAGCAGTGGACTAGCGGCCCCCGACCGCGATGAGCAGTTCTTC. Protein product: CASSGLAAPDRDEQFF.

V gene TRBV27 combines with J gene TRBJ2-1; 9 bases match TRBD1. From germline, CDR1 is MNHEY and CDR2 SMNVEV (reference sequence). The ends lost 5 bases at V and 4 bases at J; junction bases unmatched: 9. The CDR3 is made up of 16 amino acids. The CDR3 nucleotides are TGTGCCAGCAGTCTGTCCGGGACAGGGTCTTACAATGAGCAGTTCTTC. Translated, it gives CASSLSGTGSYNEQFF.

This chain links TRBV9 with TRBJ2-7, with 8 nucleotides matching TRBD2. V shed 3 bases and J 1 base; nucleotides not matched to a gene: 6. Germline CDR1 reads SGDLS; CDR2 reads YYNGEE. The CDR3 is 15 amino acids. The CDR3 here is CASSGSGLGSYEQYF. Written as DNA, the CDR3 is TGTGCCAGCAGCGGATCGGGACTAGGTTCCTACGAGCAGTACTTC.

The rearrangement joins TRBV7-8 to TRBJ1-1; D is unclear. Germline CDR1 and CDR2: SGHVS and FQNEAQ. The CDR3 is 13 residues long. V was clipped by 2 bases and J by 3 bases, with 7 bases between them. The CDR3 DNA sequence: TGTGCCAGCAGCTTAAACGGTGACACTGAAGCTTTCTTT. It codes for CASSLNGDTEAFF.

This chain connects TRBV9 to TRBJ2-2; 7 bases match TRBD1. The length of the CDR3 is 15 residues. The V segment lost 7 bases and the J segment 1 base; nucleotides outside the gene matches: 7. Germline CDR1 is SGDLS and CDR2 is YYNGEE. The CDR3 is CASGETGRNTGELFF. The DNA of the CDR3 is TGTGCCAGCGGGGAGACAGGGCGGAACACCGGGGAGCTGTTTTTT. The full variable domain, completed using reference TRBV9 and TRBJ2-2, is DSGVTQTPKHLITATGQRVTLRCSPRSGDLSVYWYQQSLDQGLQFLIQYYNGEERAKGNILERFSAQQFPDLHSELNLSSLELGDSALYFCASGETGRNTGELFFGEGSRLTVL.

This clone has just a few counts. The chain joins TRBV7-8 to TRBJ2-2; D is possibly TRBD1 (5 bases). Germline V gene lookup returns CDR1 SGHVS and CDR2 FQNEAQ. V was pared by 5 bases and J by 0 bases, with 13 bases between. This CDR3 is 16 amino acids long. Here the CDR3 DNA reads TGTGCCAGCAGCCAACGTCCGACAGCGAACACCGGGGAGCTGTTTTTT. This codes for CASSQRPTANTGELFF.

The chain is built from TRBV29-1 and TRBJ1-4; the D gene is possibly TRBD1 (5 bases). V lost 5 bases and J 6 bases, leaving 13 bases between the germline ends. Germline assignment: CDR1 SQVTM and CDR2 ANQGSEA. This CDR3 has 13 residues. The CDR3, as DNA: TGCAGCGTTAGAGCGGGGCAACATGAAAAACTGTTTTTT. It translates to CSVRAGQHEKLFF. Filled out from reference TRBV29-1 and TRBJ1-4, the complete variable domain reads SAVISQKPSRDICQRGTSLTIQCQVDSQVTMMFWYRQQPGQSLTLIATANQGSEATYESGFVIDKFPISRPNLTFSTLTVSNMSPEDSSIYLCSVRAGQHEKLFFGSGTQLSVL.

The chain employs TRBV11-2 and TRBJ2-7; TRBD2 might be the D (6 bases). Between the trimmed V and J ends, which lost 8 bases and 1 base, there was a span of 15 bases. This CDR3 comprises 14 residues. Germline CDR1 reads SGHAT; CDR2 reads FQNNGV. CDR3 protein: CASATGTSSYEQYF. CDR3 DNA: TGTGCCAGCGCCACCGGGACTTCTTCCTACGAGCAGTACTTC.

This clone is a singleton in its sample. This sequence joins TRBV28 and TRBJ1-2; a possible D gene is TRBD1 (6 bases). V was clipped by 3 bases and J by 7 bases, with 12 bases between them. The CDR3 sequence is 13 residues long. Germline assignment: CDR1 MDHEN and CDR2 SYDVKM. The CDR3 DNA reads TGTGCCAGCAGTTTTCGCCGCAGGGGTGGCTACACCTTC. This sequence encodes CASSFRRRGGYTF.

The CDR3 protein is CASSLDFGYEQYF. DNA for the CDR3: TGTGCCAGCAGCTTAGATTTCGGTTACGAGCAGTACTTC. This sequence joins TRBV11-3 and TRBJ2-7; no definite D call. Germline V lookup: CDR1 SGHNT, CDR2 YENEEA. This CDR3 has 13 amino acids. V was pared by 0 bases and J by 4 bases, with 7 bases between.

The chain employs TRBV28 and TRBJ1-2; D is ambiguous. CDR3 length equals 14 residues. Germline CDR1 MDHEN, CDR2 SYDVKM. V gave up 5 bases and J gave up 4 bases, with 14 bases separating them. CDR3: CASSPEGAFYGYTF. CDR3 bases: TGTGCCAGCAGTCCCGAGGGAGCCTTCTATGGCTACACCTTC.

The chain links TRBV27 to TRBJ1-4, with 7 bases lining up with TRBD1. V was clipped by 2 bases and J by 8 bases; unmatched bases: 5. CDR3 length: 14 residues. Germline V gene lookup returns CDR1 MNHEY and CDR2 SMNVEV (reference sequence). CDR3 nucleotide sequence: TGTGCCAGCAGTTTAACAGGGGCGCGCGAAAAACTGTTTTTT. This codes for CASSLTGAREKLFF.

CDR3 nucleotide sequence: TGTGCCAGCAGTTACTCGAGGGACTCCTACGAGCAGTACTTC. This codes for CASSYSRDSYEQYF. The rearrangement links TRBV6-5 to TRBJ2-7, with D maybe TRBD2 (5 bases). Germline-derived CDR1 and CDR2 are MNHEY and SVGAGI. Between the trimmed V and J ends, which lost 0 bases and 0 bases, there was a span of 6 bases. The CDR3 covers 14 residues.

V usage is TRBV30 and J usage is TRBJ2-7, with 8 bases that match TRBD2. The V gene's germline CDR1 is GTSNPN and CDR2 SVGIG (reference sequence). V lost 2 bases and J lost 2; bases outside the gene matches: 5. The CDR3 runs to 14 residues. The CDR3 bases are TGTGCCTGGAGTCCCCCGGGACTAGCCTACGAGCAGTACTTC. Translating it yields CAWSPPGLAYEQYF.

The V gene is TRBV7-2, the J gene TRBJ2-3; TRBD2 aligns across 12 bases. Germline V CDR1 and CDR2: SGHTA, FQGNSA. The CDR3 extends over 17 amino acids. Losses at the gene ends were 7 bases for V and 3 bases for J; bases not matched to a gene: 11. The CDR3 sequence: CASKRGLAGGPTDTQYF. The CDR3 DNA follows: TGTGCCAGCAAAAGGGGGCTAGCGGGAGGGCCAACAGATACGCAGTATTTT.

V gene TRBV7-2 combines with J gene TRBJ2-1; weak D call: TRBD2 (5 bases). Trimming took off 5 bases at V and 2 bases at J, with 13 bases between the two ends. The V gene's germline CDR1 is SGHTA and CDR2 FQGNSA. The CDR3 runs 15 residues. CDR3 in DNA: TGTGCCAGCAGCCCGGAGGACGGAACCTACAATGAGCAGTTCTTC. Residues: CASSPEDGTYNEQFF.